This entry lists 12 T cell receptor beta chains sequenced from one sample in a study of T cells in localized non-small cell lung cancer. Sequencing used immunoSEQ multiplex PCR; TCRdb keeps in-frame clones, though not all of them. Of some 130,000 clones listed, about 90% are singletons. The sample here was peripheral blood, taken before any cancer treatment. The receptors shown here come from a female donor at least 60 years old with stage I lung adenocarcinoma.

The chain is built from TRBV6-5 and TRBJ2-7; 9 bases line up with TRBD2. The V segment lost 2 bases and the J segment 6 bases; nucleotides outside the gene matches: 5. Looked up from germline, CDR1 is MNHEY and CDR2 is SVGAGI. The CDR3 is 14 amino acids. For the CDR3, the DNA is TGTGCCAGCAGTTACATGCGGGAGGGTGGCGAGCAGTACTTC. It is translated as CASSYMREGGEQYF.

The chain is built from TRBV28 and TRBJ2-7; a weak D match, TRBD2 (5 bases). Germline lookup yields CDR1 MDHEN and CDR2 SYDVKM. This CDR3 spans 15 amino acids. The V gene lost 6 bases and the J gene lost 9 bases, with 24 bases spanning the gap. CDR3 region: CASRLLEEPPTGQYF. The CDR3 DNA follows: TGTGCCAGCAGATTACTAGAGGAGCCTCCGACGGGGCAGTACTTC.

This rearrangement joins TRBV4-1 to TRBJ2-1; 8 bases map to TRBD2. Per germline, CDR1 MGHRA and CDR2 YSYEKL. The CDR3 is made up of 15 amino acids. V shed 1 base and J 8 bases; nucleotides not matched to a gene: 7. The DNA of the CDR3 is TGCGCCAGCAGCCAAGTTTTAGCGGGAAGGGATGAGCAGTTCTTC. It encodes CASSQVLAGRDEQFF.

The chain has TRBV6-5 and TRBJ2-7; no definite D call. The germline gives CDR1 MNHEY, CDR2 SVGAGI. The CDR3 length is 16 residues. Trimming shortened V by 0 bases and J by 3 bases, and 15 bases separated the two germline ends. The CDR3 region is CASSYSVQLPLYEQYF. CDR3 DNA sequence: TGTGCCAGCAGTTACTCAGTCCAGCTCCCACTCTACGAGCAGTACTTC.

The rearrangement uses TRBV25-1 and TRBJ2-1; D ambiguous. The CDR3 spans 12 residues. CDR1 is MGHDK, CDR2 SYGVNS, per germline. V lost 5 bases and J 6 bases, leaving 8 bases between the germline ends. The CDR3 sequence: CASSPVGNEQFF. In DNA form, the CDR3 reads TGTGCCAGCAGTCCTGTGGGCAATGAGCAGTTCTTC.

The chain carries TRBV5-1 and TRBJ1-2; D may be TRBD1 (5 bases). The CDR3 runs to 14 residues. Trimming took 5 bases from V and 8 from J, leaving 19 bases between them. CDR1 SGHRS and CDR2 YFSETQ come from the germline V gene. CDR3 amino acids: CASREDTKKAGYTF. The CDR3 region has the DNA TGCGCCAGCAGAGAGGACACCAAGAAGGCCGGCTACACCTTC.

This chain connects TRBV30 to TRBJ1-1; TRBD1 is a possible D gene (5 bases). Trimming took off 4 bases at V and 4 bases at J, with 22 bases between the two ends. CDR3 length: 16 amino acids. The germline CDR1 and CDR2 sequences are GTSNPN and SVGIG (reference sequence). The CDR3 loop reads CAWIPHLGPPGTEAFF. CDR3 in DNA: TGTGCCTGGATTCCTCATCTGGGGCCCCCGGGCACTGAAGCTTTCTTT.

This sequence joins TRBV6-1 and TRBJ1-2; possibly TRBD1 for D (5 bases). The CDR3 length is 13 residues. The ends were cut back, 6 bases at V and 3 bases at J, with 11 bases in the middle. The germline V gene encodes CDR1 MNHNS and CDR2 SASEGT. CDR3 sequence: CASRVQVHYGYTF. The CDR3 DNA follows: TGTGCCAGCAGGGTACAGGTTCACTATGGCTACACCTTC.

This chain joins TRBV12-5 and TRBJ2-3; no clear D. From germline, CDR1 is LGHNT and CDR2 FRNRAP. The CDR3 spans 14 residues. The V and J ends lost 3 bases and 1 base respectively, with 8 bases between them. CDR3 sequence reads: CASGLSLGTDTQYF. CDR3 in DNA: TGTGCTAGTGGTTTAAGTCTCGGCACAGATACGCAGTATTTT. Full variable domain (remainder filled in from reference TRBV12-5 and TRBJ2-3): DARVTQTPRHKVTEMGQEVTMRCQPILGHNTVFWYRQTMMQGLELLAYFRNRAPLDDSGMPKDRFSAEMPDATLATLKIQPSEPRDSAVYFCASGLSLGTDTQYFGPGTRLTVL.

The rearrangement joins TRBV2 to TRBJ2-7, with D perhaps assigned TRBD1 or TRBD2 (5 bases each). The CDR3 length is 13 residues. Trimming removed 8 bases from V and 7 bases from J, with 18 bases in between. Germline values: CDR1 SNHLY, CDR2 FYNNEI. The chain's CDR3 is CASARDLLREQYF. The CDR3 DNA is TGTGCCAGCGCCCGGGACCTCCTACGAGAGCAGTACTTC.

The J gene is TRBJ2-7, the V gene TRBV29-1, with no clear D. Germline-derived CDR1 and CDR2 are SQVTM and ANQGSEA. The CDR3 contains 14 residues. With 1 base removed from V and 1 base from J, the gap between germline ends came to 11 bases. CDR3 in amino acids: CSVEGDNGSYEQYF. The CDR3 region has the DNA TGCAGCGTTGAAGGAGATAACGGGTCCTACGAGCAGTACTTC.

The rearrangement joins TRBV5-1 to TRBJ2-5; 7 nucleotides line up with TRBD1. The CDR3 is made up of 15 amino acids. V trimming: 4 bases; J trimming: 1 base; junction bases outside the gene matches: 7. Germline assignment: CDR1 SGHRS and CDR2 YFSETQ. This CDR3 is CASSVPQGIQETQYF. DNA of the CDR3: TGCGCCAGCAGCGTCCCACAGGGGATCCAAGAGACCCAGTACTTC.